The 16 T cell receptor beta chains presented below share a single source sample, sequenced in a study of blood T cell repertoires in COVID-19. The table came from immunoSEQ multiplex PCR; TCRdb's copy has only in-frame clones and leaves some out. The sample yields 310,000 or so clones, around 86% seen once. Sequenced material: peripheral blood. These receptor sequences come from a woman younger than 45 who had recovered from COVID-19.

This clone was detected only once. The chain combines TRBV12-3 or TRBV12-4 with TRBJ1-1; D possibly corresponds to TRBD1 (6 bases). Trimming removed 3 bases from V and 1 base from J, with 6 bases in between. The CDR3 runs 13 residues. The CDR3 protein is CASSLGANTEAFF. The CDR3 nucleotides are TGTGCCAGCAGTTTGGGGGCGAACACTGAAGCTTTCTTT.

The V call is TRBV6-5, the J call TRBJ2-6; D might be TRBD1 (6 bases). CDR1 and CDR2 (germline): MNHEY, SVGAGI. The CDR3 is 15 amino acids. V lost 6 bases and J lost 4, with 13 bases in between. In DNA, the CDR3 is TGTGCCAGCAGCCGACAGGTAACCGGGGCCAACGTCCTGACTTTC. Translating it yields CASSRQVTGANVLTF.

The CDR3 is CAISELPGGAFF. The CDR3 nucleotides are TGTGCCATCAGTGAACTCCCAGGGGGAGCTTTCTTT. The rearrangement joins TRBV10-3 to TRBJ1-1; 7 nucleotides line up with TRBD1. V lost 3 bases to trimming and J lost 10 bases; unmatched junction nucleotides: 5. This CDR3 has 12 residues. Germline assignment: CDR1 ENHRY and CDR2 SYGVKD.

This clone was found once. The chain couples TRBV5-6 to TRBJ2-7; TRBD1 agrees at 10 bases. The V gene's germline CDR1 is SGHDT and CDR2 YYEEEE. Losses at the gene ends were 3 bases for V and 3 bases for J; bases not matched to a gene: 6. This CDR3 region has 15 residues. CDR3 DNA: TGTGCCAGCAGCTCCGGGACAGGGGATTACTACGAGCAGTACTTC. Encoded protein: CASSSGTGDYYEQYF.

This rearrangement joins TRBV12-2 to TRBJ2-2; whether TRBD2, the table's D call, matches the DNA was not checked. TRBV12-2 is labeled a pseudogene. The CDR3 has 17 residues. In DNA form, the CDR3 reads TGTGCAAGTCGCTTAGGTCCGGCAGGAGGGAACACCGGGGAGCTGTTTTTT. It translates to CASRLGPAGGNTGELFF.

The chain links TRBV29-1 to TRBJ2-5; D not certain. Germline lookup yields CDR1 SQVTM and CDR2 ANQGSEA. The CDR3 covers 13 residues. V shed 0 bases and J shed 4 bases, with 9 bases lying between them. The CDR3 loop is CSVEEAGLETQYF. Here the CDR3 DNA reads TGCAGCGTTGAAGAAGCCGGGTTAGAGACCCAGTACTTC.

CDR3 DNA: TGTGCCAGTAGGATGACTGGAGGCGCAAGCCAGCCCCAGCATTTT. It is translated as CASRMTGGASQPQHF. V gene TRBV19 combines with J gene TRBJ1-5; D gene unclear. V lost 6 bases to trimming and J lost 7 bases, with 19 bases between them. Germline V gene data show CDR1 as LNHDA and CDR2 as SQIVND (reference sequence). This CDR3 has 15 residues.

In its sample, this clone was seen once. This sequence joins TRBV7-2 and TRBJ2-7, with 8 nucleotides matching TRBD1. Trimming at V came to 5 bases and at J to 6 bases, leaving 9 bases not matched to a gene. The CDR3 has 14 amino acids. CDR1 is SGHTA and CDR2 is FQGNSA in the germline V gene. For the CDR3, the DNA is TGTGCCAGCAGCACACGGACAGGGCACGGCGAGCAGTACTTC. Protein: CASSTRTGHGEQYF.

The rearrangement joins TRBV5-1 to TRBJ1-3, with D unclear. Trimming shortened V by 0 bases and J by 2 bases, and 12 bases separated the two germline ends. Germline values: CDR1 SGHRS, CDR2 YFSETQ. The length of the CDR3 is 16 residues. CDR3: CASSLAGVRAGNTIYF. CDR3 coding DNA: TGCGCCAGCAGCTTGGCCGGGGTGAGGGCTGGAAACACCATATATTTT.

The gene calls are TRBV9 and TRBJ1-1; 8 nucleotides match TRBD1. V was pared by 4 bases and J by 5 bases, with 10 bases of the junction left unmatched. The CDR3 has 15 residues. In germline, CDR1 is SGDLS, CDR2 YYNGEE. The CDR3 loop reads CASSPNGQGETEAFF. CDR3 bases: TGTGCCAGCAGCCCGAACGGACAGGGTGAGACTGAAGCTTTCTTT.

CDR3 DNA sequence: TGTGCCAGTCGGGTTGGGGACAGGGGCCACACAGATACGCAGTATTTT. Encoded protein: CASRVGDRGHTDTQYF. The V call is TRBV19, the J call TRBJ2-3; TRBD1 agrees at 10 bases. The V gene end was trimmed by 8 bases and the J gene end by 2 bases; junction bases not matched to a gene: 10. Germline V lookup: CDR1 LNHDA, CDR2 SQIVND (reference sequence). The CDR3 totals 16 residues.

The V gene is TRBV19, the J gene TRBJ1-5; D gene uncertain. CDR1 and CDR2 from the germline V gene are LNHDA and SQIVND (reference sequence). With 3 bases removed from V and 9 bases from J, the gap between germline ends came to 15 bases. There are 14 residues in the CDR3. The CDR3 region has the DNA TGTGCCAGTAGTATGAACAATGGGCCGCGGCCCCAGCATTTT. This sequence encodes CASSMNNGPRPQHF. Using reference TRBV19 and TRBJ1-5 for the parts outside the CDR3, the full variable domain is DGGITQSPKYLFRKEGQNVTLSCEQNLNHDAMYWYRQDPGQGLRLIYYSQIVNDFQKGDIAEGYSVSREKKESFPLTVTSAQKNPTAFYLCASSMNNGPRPQHFGDGTRLSIL.

This chain links TRBV3-1 (or the pseudogene TRBV3-2) with TRBJ2-1; 8 bases map to TRBD1. CDR1 is LGHDT, CDR2 YNNKEL, per germline (reference sequence). Trimming at V came to 2 bases and at J to 8 bases, leaving 2 bases not matched to a gene. The length of the CDR3 is 13 residues. CDR3 coding DNA: TGTGCCAGCAGCCAACAGGGGGCGGATGAGCAGTTCTTC. Translation: CASSQQGADEQFF.

The V call is TRBV12-3 or TRBV12-4, the J call TRBJ1-5; D remains ambiguous. Trimming took 6 bases from V and 5 from J, leaving 11 bases between them. The CDR3 sequence is 13 residues long. DNA of the CDR3: TGTGCCAGCAGCCCCCAAGGAGATCAGCCCCAGCATTTT. This translates into CASSPQGDQPQHF.

This sequence joins TRBV18 and TRBJ1-3; 10 positions match TRBD1. The CDR3 has 18 residues. Germline V gene lookup returns CDR1 KGHSH and CDR2 LQKENI. Trimming cost V 4 bases and J 2 bases; bases outside gene matches: 11. The CDR3 region has the DNA TGTGCCAGCTCACTAACAGTACGGACAGGGGGGCCTGGAAACACCATATATTTT. Translated, it gives CASSLTVRTGGPGNTIYF.

The V and J genes are TRBV19 and TRBJ1-2; 9 nucleotides line up with TRBD1. This CDR3 is 11 amino acids long. CDR1 is LNHDA, CDR2 SQIVND, per germline (reference sequence). V lost 8 bases to trimming and J lost 8 bases; unmatched junction nucleotides: 3. CDR3 sequence: CASGQGNGYTF. The CDR3 nucleotides read TGTGCCAGTGGACAGGGGAACGGCTACACCTTC.